This is a list of T cell receptor beta chains from one sample in a study of blood T cell repertoires in COVID-19. Only in-frame clones appear in the TCRdb table, and some are missing; sequencing was by immunoSEQ multiplex PCR. The repertoire holds roughly 80,000 clones, with around 81% as singletons. The sample was peripheral blood. The receptor set was obtained from a human donor in a cohort sampled during active COVID-19. CDR3s include the opening cysteine and the closing phenylalanine or tryptophan. Fields, in order: clone size, V gene, D gene, J gene, CDR3 protein, CDR3 DNA. D genes are given only for firm matches. Size tells how often a clone was seen (once, few, many) or the class of an expanded clone, and some rows leave it out.

>.|TRBV4-2|.|TRBJ1-2
CASSLQGMPGGYTF
TGTGCCAGCAGTCTACAGGGAATGCCCGGTGGCTACACCTTC
>.|TRBV7-7|TRBD2|TRBJ2-1
CASSLTLAVGAYSVLFF
TGTGCCAGCAGCCTAACCCTAGCGGTCGGGGCTTACTCTGTACTGTTCTTC
>.|TRBV7-3|TRBD2|TRBJ2-1
CASSLEPGLGGRFYNEQFF
TGTGCCAGCAGCTTAGAGCCCGGCCTGGGCGGGAGGTTCTACAATGAGCAGTTCTTC
>.|TRBV12-3/TRBV12-4|.|TRBJ1-6
CASRDSLGSPLHF
TGTGCCAGCAGAGACTCCCTCGGTTCACCCCTCCACTTT
>many|TRBV27|TRBD1|TRBJ1-2
CASGILGQGAGGYTF
TGTGCCAGCGGAATCCTCGGACAGGGGGCGGGGGGCTACACCTTC
>.|TRBV3-1/TRBV3-2|.|TRBJ1-4
CASSPEAGNEKLFF
TGTGCCAGCAGCCCCGAGGCTGGTAATGAAAAACTGTTTTTT
>.|TRBV29-1|.|TRBJ2-1
CSVEAGVRNEQFF
TGCAGCGTTGAAGCGGGAGTTCGGAATGAGCAGTTCTTC
>once|TRBV3-1/TRBV3-2|.|TRBJ1-1
CASSQAGERTEAFF
TGTGCCAGCAGCCAAGCAGGGGAAAGGACTGAAGCTTTCTTT
>.|TRBV5-1|TRBD1|TRBJ2-6
CASSPFRGQSSGANVLTF
TGCGCCAGCAGCCCATTTAGGGGACAGAGCTCTGGGGCCAACGTCCTGACTTTC
>.|TRBV29-1|TRBD2|TRBJ2-3
CSVALLAGADTQYF
TGCAGCGTTGCTTTACTAGCGGGAGCAGATACGCAGTATTTT
>.|TRBV2|TRBD1|TRBJ1-3
CASSADRAGNTIYF
TGTGCCAGCAGCGCCGACAGGGCTGGAAACACCATATATTTT
>.|TRBV6-1|.|TRBJ2-7
CASSEALGSSYEQYF
TGTGCCAGCAGTGAAGCGCTGGGCAGCTCCTACGAGCAGTACTTC
>.|TRBV15|.|TRBJ2-1
CAIPGLRSDEQFF
TGTGCCATTCCCGGCCTTAGGAGCGATGAGCAGTTCTTC
>.|TRBV28|TRBD1|TRBJ2-5
CASSAYRGPTAETQYF
TGTGCCAGCAGTGCCTACAGGGGCCCCACGGCAGAGACCCAGTACTTC